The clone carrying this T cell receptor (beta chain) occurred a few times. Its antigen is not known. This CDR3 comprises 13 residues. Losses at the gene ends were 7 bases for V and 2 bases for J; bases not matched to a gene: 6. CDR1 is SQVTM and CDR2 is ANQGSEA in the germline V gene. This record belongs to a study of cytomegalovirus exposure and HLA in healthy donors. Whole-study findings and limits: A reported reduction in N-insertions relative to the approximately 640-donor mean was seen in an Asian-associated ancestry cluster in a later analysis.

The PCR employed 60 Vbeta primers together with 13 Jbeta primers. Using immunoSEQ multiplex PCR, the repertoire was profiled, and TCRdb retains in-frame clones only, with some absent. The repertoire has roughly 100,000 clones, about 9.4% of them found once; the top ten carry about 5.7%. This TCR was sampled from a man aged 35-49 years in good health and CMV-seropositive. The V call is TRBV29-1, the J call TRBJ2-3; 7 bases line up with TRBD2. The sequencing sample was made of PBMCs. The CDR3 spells CSAQRDHTDTQYF. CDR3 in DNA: TGCAGCGCCCAGCGGGACCACACAGATACGCAGTATTTT.